A single sample is the source of the 28 T cell receptor beta chains below, sequenced in a study of blood T cell repertoires in COVID-19. Produced via immunoSEQ multiplex PCR; TCRdb's table is partial and in-frame only. The table includes 490,000 or so clones, about 88% detected once. Sequenced input: PBMCs or T cells enriched from blood (not recorded which). These receptors all stem from a woman between 55 and 75 years old who had recovered from COVID-19.

This clone was picked up one time. This chain joins TRBV6-1 and TRBJ2-7; 8 bases line up with TRBD1. CDR3 size: 17 residues. V lost 3 bases and J lost 1; bases outside the gene matches: 11. CDR1 and CDR2 (germline): MNHNS, SASEGT. The CDR3: CASSDRAGGWASYEQYV. Here the CDR3 DNA reads TGTGCCAGCAGTGACCGGGCAGGGGGCTGGGCTTCCTACGAGCAGTACGTC.

V is TRBV19 and J is TRBJ1-5; the D is unclear. This CDR3 contains 17 residues. Per the germline V gene, CDR1 is LNHDA and CDR2 is SQIVND (reference sequence). V lost 6 bases to trimming and J lost 0 bases, with 18 bases between them. Written as DNA, the CDR3 is TGTGCCAGTAGCATGGGTAGGCAGACTTATAGCAATCAGCCCCAGCATTTT. Amino acid sequence: CASSMGRQTYSNQPQHF.

The chain links TRBV6-5 to TRBJ1-1, with D possibly matching TRBD1 (5 bases). The V end was cut by 6 bases, the J end by 1 base, with 12 bases between. This CDR3 is 14 amino acids long. The germline V gene has CDR1 MNHEY and CDR2 SVGAGI. CDR3 loop: CASRRGISNTEAFF. Written as DNA, the CDR3 is TGTGCCAGCAGGCGGGGCATATCGAACACTGAAGCTTTCTTT.

The chain links TRBV7-9 to TRBJ1-1; 10 positions match TRBD1. The junction had 6 bases not matched to a gene; V was cut back by 4 bases and J by 4 bases. This CDR3 is 15 amino acids long. The germline gives CDR1 SEHNR, CDR2 FQNEAQ (reference sequence). CDR3 loop: CASSSDRGYITEAFF. CDR3 sequence (DNA): TGTGCCAGCAGCTCGGACAGGGGGTATATCACTGAAGCTTTCTTT.

The V gene is TRBV7-8, the J gene TRBJ2-3; no definite D call. The CDR3 extends over 11 amino acids. Germline CDR1 is SGHVS and CDR2 is FQNEAQ. V was shortened by 5 bases and J by 5 bases, with 5 bases between the two germline ends. CDR3 nucleotides: TGTGCCAGCAGCCCGCGAGATACGCAGTATTTT. Protein sequence: CASSPRDTQYF.

The J gene is TRBJ2-2, the V gene TRBV7-6; D perhaps matches TRBD1 (6 bases). The ends were cut back, 4 bases at V and 7 bases at J, with 19 bases in the middle. The V gene's germline CDR1 is SGHVS and CDR2 FNYEAQ. The CDR3 has 16 amino acids. CDR3: CASSSAIGQFVGELFF. The CDR3 DNA follows: TGTGCCAGCAGCTCGGCAATCGGACAGTTTGTCGGGGAGCTGTTTTTT. The full variable domain, its missing parts supplied by reference TRBV7-6 and TRBJ2-2, is GAGVSQSPRYKVTKRGQDVALRCDPISGHVSLYWYRQALGQGPEFLTYFNYEAQQDKSGLPNDRFSAERPEGSISTLTIQRTEQRDSAMYRCASSSAIGQFVGELFFGEGSRLTVL.

V gene TRBV5-1 combines with J gene TRBJ2-3; D perhaps matches TRBD2 (6 bases). The CDR3 covers 14 residues. Trimming stripped 0 bases from V and 2 bases from J, with 7 bases between. Germline V CDR1 and CDR2: SGHRS, YFSETQ. For the CDR3, the DNA is TGCGCCAGCAGCTTGGGCGGGAACACAGATACGCAGTATTTT. Protein sequence: CASSLGGNTDTQYF.

CDR3 bases: TGTGCCAGCAGAGGGAGGCGGGGCTACACCTTC. Translating gives CASRGRRGYTF. The chain couples TRBV6-5 to TRBJ1-2; no definite D call. Germline V gene sequence: CDR1 MNHEY, CDR2 SVGAGI. The CDR3 spans 11 residues. Trimming pared 6 bases from V and 8 bases from J, leaving 10 bases between.

J is TRBJ1-5 and V is TRBV10-2; D unclear. V lost 3 bases and J 4 bases, leaving 19 bases between the germline ends. Germline V gene lookup returns CDR1 WSHSY and CDR2 SAAADI. CDR3 size: 17 residues. CDR3 protein: CASSDPGKGVGNQPQHF. DNA for the CDR3: TGCGCCAGCAGTGACCCTGGGAAGGGAGTAGGAAATCAGCCCCAGCATTTT.

This rearrangement joins TRBV5-1 to TRBJ2-2, with 8 bases matching TRBD1. Germline V gene sequence: CDR1 SGHRS, CDR2 YFSETQ. V was pared by 5 bases and J by 8 bases, with 11 bases of the junction left unmatched. The CDR3 contains 15 residues. DNA for the CDR3: TGCGCCAGCAGTTTTGCCCAGGGGGCGCGGGGGGAGCTGTTTTTT. This codes for CASSFAQGARGELFF.

The chain uses TRBV24-1 and TRBJ1-3, with D possibly being TRBD1 (6 bases). The CDR3 extends over 15 amino acids. CDR1 and CDR2 (germline): KGHDR, SFDVKD. The ends were cut back, 0 bases at V and 4 bases at J, with 9 bases in the middle. The CDR3 DNA follows: TGTGCCACCAGTGATTTGACAGGGATAGGAAACACCATATATTTT. Its translation: CATSDLTGIGNTIYF.

This clone was seen only once. The J gene is TRBJ1-3, the V gene TRBV20-1, with D unclear. The CDR3 contains 11 residues. Trimming shortened V by 3 bases and J by 4 bases, and 4 bases separated the two germline ends. Germline-derived CDR1 and CDR2 are DFQATT and SNEGSKA (reference sequence). Here the CDR3 reads CSASYGNTIYF. The CDR3 nucleotides are TGCAGTGCTAGCTACGGAAACACCATATATTTT.

The chain employs TRBV7-9 and TRBJ1-2; unclear D gene. Germline CDR1 is SEHNR and CDR2 is FQNEAQ (reference sequence). This CDR3 comprises 13 residues. Trimming cost V 3 bases and J 5 bases, with 10 bases left between them. This CDR3 is CASSFFPYYGYTF. The CDR3 nucleotides read TGTGCCAGCAGCTTCTTTCCTTATTATGGCTACACCTTC.

This chain links TRBV19 with TRBJ2-3, with D possibly TRBD2 on 5 matching bases. V was cut by 3 bases and J by 0 bases, with 7 bases left in between. The CDR3 has 14 residues. Per germline, CDR1 LNHDA and CDR2 SQIVND (reference sequence). CDR3: CASSMRASTDTQYF. The CDR3 DNA reads as TGTGCCAGTAGTATGCGGGCTAGCACAGATACGCAGTATTTT.

The chain combines TRBV5-8 with TRBJ1-1, with D possibly matching TRBD1 (5 bases). Between the trimmed V and J ends, which lost 1 base and 5 bases, there was a span of 15 bases. CDR3 length equals 15 residues. Germline assignment: CDR1 SGHTS and CDR2 YDEGEE. The CDR3 spells CASSLYRGGKTEAFF. The CDR3 nucleotides read TGTGCCAGCAGCTTGTATAGGGGCGGTAAAACTGAAGCTTTCTTT.

This rearrangement joins TRBV28 to TRBJ1-2; D is ambiguous. Trimming shortened V by 5 bases and J by 6 bases, and 16 bases separated the two germline ends. The CDR3 runs 14 residues. Germline V lookup: CDR1 MDHEN, CDR2 SYDVKM. DNA of the CDR3: TGTGCCAGCAGTGAACCAGAACCCATCCATGGCTACACCTTC. Residues: CASSEPEPIHGYTF.

The CDR3 nucleotides are TGTGCCAGCAGTATACAGGGAACCGGGGAGCTGTTTTTT. This translates into CASSIQGTGELFF. This chain uses TRBV2 with TRBJ2-2; TRBD1 might be the D (6 bases). The germline gives CDR1 SNHLY, CDR2 FYNNEI. Trimming removed 5 bases at V and 5 bases at J, with 9 bases between. The CDR3 has 13 amino acids.

V is TRBV11-2 and J is TRBJ2-7; 10 nucleotides agree with TRBD1. This CDR3 region has 17 residues. Germline CDR1 is SGHAT and CDR2 is FQNNGV. J was trimmed by 4 bases and V by 4 bases; bases with no gene match: 13. CDR3 sequence: CASSSIRRDRGRYEQYF. In DNA, the CDR3 is TGTGCCAGCAGCTCAATACGCCGGGACAGGGGTCGATACGAGCAGTACTTC.

J is TRBJ1-5 and V is TRBV2; weak D call: TRBD1 (6 bases). The CDR3 is 13 amino acids. Looked up from germline, CDR1 is SNHLY and CDR2 is FYNNEI. V dropped 2 bases and J dropped 9 bases, with 11 bases sitting between them. The CDR3: CASSEIRGAPQHF. CDR3 nucleotide sequence: TGTGCCAGCAGTGAAATCAGGGGTGCGCCCCAGCATTTT.

The chain links TRBV6-6 to TRBJ1-5; tentative D call: TRBD1 (6 bases). CDR1 is MNHNY, CDR2 SVGAGI, per germline (reference sequence). Trimming took 5 bases from V and 6 from J, leaving 11 bases between them. The CDR3 is 13 residues long. The CDR3 reads CASSPAGAQPQHF. CDR3 sequence (DNA): TGTGCCAGCAGTCCCGCAGGGGCTCAGCCCCAGCATTTT.

The V gene is TRBV10-3, the J gene TRBJ1-6; the D gene is possibly TRBD1 (5 bases). CDR1 is ENHRY, CDR2 SYGVKD, per germline. The CDR3 length is 15 residues. V was cut by 6 bases and J by 6 bases, with 15 bases left in between. The CDR3 DNA sequence: TGTGCCATCAGGTACAACGGGGGATCTAATTCACCCCTCCACTTT. It codes for CAIRYNGGSNSPLHF.

This chain uses TRBV29-1 with TRBJ1-1, with a tentative D call TRBD1 (5 bases). Germline lookup yields CDR1 SQVTM and CDR2 ANQGSEA. Between the trimmed V and J ends, which lost 7 bases and 4 bases, there was a span of 25 bases. The CDR3 is made up of 16 amino acids. CDR3: CSGGRGGSRVGTEAFF. Here the CDR3 DNA reads TGCAGCGGCGGCCGGGGGGGGAGCAGGGTGGGCACTGAAGCTTTCTTT. Full variable domain (missing parts from reference TRBV29-1 and TRBJ1-1): SAVISQKPSRDICQRGTSLTIQCQVDSQVTMMFWYRQQPGQSLTLIATANQGSEATYESGFVIDKFPISRPNLTFSTLTVSNMSPEDSSIYLCSGGRGGSRVGTEAFFGQGTRLTVV.

The rearrangement links TRBV4-1 to TRBJ1-2; possible D gene TRBD1, 5 bases. Looked up from germline, CDR1 is MGHRA and CDR2 is YSYEKL. The CDR3 runs 13 residues. Trimming took 1 base from V and 6 from J, leaving 9 bases between them. The CDR3 protein is CASSQVGRDGYTF. CDR3 nucleotide sequence: TGCGCCAGCAGCCAAGTGGGCAGGGATGGCTACACCTTC.

The chain carries TRBV24-1 and TRBJ2-7; D is uncertain. Germline-derived CDR1 and CDR2 are KGHDR and SFDVKD. CDR3 size: 12 residues. V lost 5 bases, J lost 3 bases, and 7 bases lay in between. The CDR3 here is CATSVSGYEQYF. DNA for the CDR3: TGTGCCACCAGTGTATCCGGCTACGAGCAGTACTTC.

For this clone: This same CDR3 is encoded by further DNA sequences in the sample. The J gene is TRBJ2-1, the V gene TRBV5-1; 7 bases align to TRBD1. Trimming cost V 0 bases and J 0 bases; bases outside gene matches: 3. CDR3 length: 16 amino acids. Germline loops: CDR1 SGHRS, CDR2 YFSETQ. The DNA for the CDR3 is TGCGCCAGCAGCTTGGGACAGGGAAGCTCCTACAATGAGCAGTTCTTC. The encoded protein is CASSLGQGSSYNEQFF. Filled out from reference TRBV5-1 and TRBJ2-1, the complete variable domain reads KAGVTQTPRYLIKTRGQQVTLSCSPISGHRSVSWYQQTPGQGLQFLFEYFSETQRNKGNFPGRFSGRQFSNSRSEMNVSTLELGDSALYLCASSLGQGSSYNEQFFGPGTRLTVL.

The V gene is TRBV2, the J gene TRBJ1-3; weak D call: TRBD1 (6 bases). V shed 4 bases and J shed 0 bases, with 10 bases lying between them. The germline V gene has CDR1 SNHLY and CDR2 FYNNEI. This CDR3 comprises 15 residues. The DNA for the CDR3 is TGTGCCAGCAGTGTCTTACAGGGCTCTGGAAACACCATATATTTT. Translated: CASSVLQGSGNTIYF.

The chain links TRBV7-9 to TRBJ1-2, with 7 bases that match TRBD1. The V segment lost 4 bases and the J segment 6 bases; nucleotides outside the gene matches: 8. Germline V gene sequence: CDR1 SEHNR, CDR2 FQNEAQ (reference sequence). This CDR3 spans 14 amino acids. CDR3 sequence: CASSSLSGGHGYTF. In nucleotides, the CDR3 is TGTGCCAGCAGCTCGTTGTCAGGGGGTCATGGCTACACCTTC.

The rearrangement links TRBV4-1 to TRBJ2-1; 7 nucleotides agree with TRBD2. Germline V gene lookup returns CDR1 MGHRA and CDR2 YSYEKL. The V gene end was trimmed by 1 base and the J gene end by 13 bases; junction bases not matched to a gene: 4. The CDR3 length is 12 residues. The CDR3 DNA sequence: TGCGCCAGCAGCCAAGGTGGGGGGGTTCAGTTCTTC. Protein: CASSQGGGVQFF.